This T cell receptor beta chain is from a study of blood T cell repertoires in COVID-19. Study-wide background: Material from acute and convalescent COVID-19 was sourced from the United States, Italy and Spain. In each case, the material was cDNA or gDNA derived from T cells, B-cell-depleted T cells, or PBMCs.

This clone was detected once. The CDR3 loop spans 14 amino acids. V lost 4 bases and J 10 bases, leaving 14 bases between the germline ends. Germline CDR1 is MGHRA and CDR2 is YSYEKL. In the study's own analysis: Counts of nucleated cells, estimated from reference gene primer amplification, were obtained. This table comes from immunoSEQ multiplex PCR, and its TCRdb copy is limited to in-frame clones, with some not included. D and trimming come from the DNA, and the V and J calls and clone size come from that table. The sample carries roughly 120,000 clones, about two thirds recorded once. The sequenced material came from peripheral blood. J is TRBJ1-6 and V is TRBV4-1; a possible D gene is TRBD1 (6 bases). This receptor was obtained from a human donor with acute or convalescent COVID-19. The donor label of this sample is uncertain. The CDR3 nucleotides are TGCGCCAGCAGCCCTACAGGGTTGGGCTCACCCCTCCACTTT. This codes for CASSPTGLGSPLHF.